The 24 T cell receptor beta chains reported below all come from one sample, sequenced in a study of regulatory T cells in long-lasting Graves disease. Time point: newly diagnosed GD, antithyroid drugs for less than 3 months. Construction of the TCR library relied on RNA isolated from PBMCs. Sequencing libraries for TCR beta were prepared with iRepertoire HTBI primers and Arm-PCR of CDR3 regions. Each CDR3 protein is one row after TCRdb ran MiXCR on the multiplex PCR reads. Here the sample spans approximately 560,000 distinct CDR3 sequences, 16% being singletons. This sample was also put to use in a study of T cells in Graves' hyperthyroidism and ophthalmopathy.

The sequenced sample was peripheral blood mononuclear cells (PBMCs), obtained at new diagnosis, from a patient treated with antithyroid drugs. The origin of the receptors is a man younger than 35 with Graves disease.

The chain couples TRBV6-2 or TRBV6-3 to TRBJ1-5; 7 bases are a match to TRBD1. Trimming took 4 bases from V and 4 from J; bases not matched to a gene: 7. The CDR3 loop spans 15 amino acids. Germline values: CDR1 MNHEY, CDR2 SVGEGT. The DNA of the CDR3 is TGTGCCAGCAGTTCAGGGGACAGAGCAAATCAGCCCCAGCATTTT. Translation: CASSSGDRANQPQHF.

This clonotype showed up many times. V and J are TRBV12-3 or TRBV12-4 and TRBJ1-2; D might be TRBD1 (5 bases). The CDR3 spans 14 residues. V was clipped by 6 bases and J by 4 bases, with 15 bases between them. The CDR3 sequence is CASSNGHRRYGYTF. DNA for the CDR3: TGTGCCAGCAGCAACGGACACAGACGCTATGGCTACACCTTC.

This clonotype was counted many times. The V and J genes are TRBV11-2 and TRBJ2-2; a weak D match, TRBD1 (6 bases). Germline assignment: CDR1 SGHAT and CDR2 FQNNGV. The V and J ends lost 2 bases and 3 bases respectively, with 10 bases between them. The CDR3 runs to 15 residues. CDR3 DNA: TGTGCCAGCAGCTTAAGGCAGGGGTACACCGGGGAGCTGTTTTTT. Its protein product is CASSLRQGYTGELFF.

This clonotype was counted between two and nine times. The chain joins TRBV5-1 to TRBJ2-3, with 8 bases aligning to TRBD2. CDR1 is SGHRS, CDR2 YFSETQ, per germline. The CDR3 is made up of 15 amino acids. The V segment lost 5 bases and the J segment 4 bases; nucleotides outside the gene matches: 9. The DNA for the CDR3 is TGCGCCAGCAGTCGAAGCGGGAGAGGTGCAGATACGCAGTATTTT. Its protein product is CASSRSGRGADTQYF.

This clonotype showed up just a few times. The V call is TRBV4-1, the J call TRBJ1-1, with 9 bases matching TRBD1. Looked up from germline, CDR1 is MGHRA and CDR2 is YSYEKL. The V and J ends lost 4 bases and 6 bases, in that order; junction bases with no gene match: 12. The CDR3 length is 16 residues. The CDR3 DNA sequence: TGCGCCAGCAGCCCGGGACAGGGATCCCTCCCCCCTGAAGCTTTCTTT. Residues: CASSPGQGSLPPEAFF.

This clonotype has ten or more counts. The V and J genes are TRBV27 and TRBJ1-1; TRBD1 aligns across 7 bases. The CDR3 contains 14 residues. Trimming took 3 bases from V and 4 from J; bases not matched to a gene: 5. Germline CDR1 is MNHEY and CDR2 is SMNVEV (reference sequence). CDR3 DNA sequence: TGTGCCAGCAGTTTTGACAGGGAGTTCACTGAAGCTTTCTTT. Protein: CASSFDREFTEAFF.

This clonotype was observed a few times. The chain recombines TRBV13 with TRBJ2-3; 13 positions agree with TRBD2. CDR3 length equals 20 residues. Germline V CDR1 and CDR2: PRHDT, FYEKMQ (reference sequence). V gave up 4 bases and J gave up 2 bases; unmatched junction bases: 15. The CDR3 sequence is CASSSVESGGLAGVTDTQYF. Here the CDR3 DNA reads TGTGCCAGCAGCTCCGTAGAGTCTGGCGGACTAGCGGGGGTCACAGATACGCAGTATTTT. Complete variable domain (other parts from reference TRBV13 and TRBJ2-3): AAGVIQSPRHLIKEKRETATLKCYPIPRHDTVYWYQQGPGQDPQFLISFYEKMQSDKGSIPDRFSAQQFSDYHSELNMSSLELGDSALYFCASSSVESGGLAGVTDTQYFGPGTRLTVL.

This clonotype was observed many times. In nucleotides, the CDR3 is TGTGCCAGCAGCCCCGGGACCAAGAACACTGAAGCTTTCTTT. Translating gives CASSPGTKNTEAFF. The gene calls are TRBV7-9 and TRBJ1-1; D is possibly TRBD1 (5 bases). The CDR3 runs to 14 residues. Germline V CDR1 and CDR2: SEHNR, FQNEAQ (reference sequence). With 5 bases removed from V and 1 base from J, the gap between germline ends came to 11 bases.

This clonotype was counted at least ten times. The chain is built from TRBV6-4 and TRBJ2-7; 8 bases match TRBD2. Germline V gene data show CDR1 as MRHNA and CDR2 as SNTAGT. CDR3 length equals 15 residues. The V segment lost 6 bases and the J segment 0 bases; nucleotides outside the gene matches: 7. The CDR3 reads CASSLGTRHSYEQYF. CDR3 bases: TGTGCCAGCAGCCTCGGGACTAGACACTCCTACGAGCAGTACTTC.

Ten or more counts support this clonotype. The chain links TRBV7-9 to TRBJ2-3; D uncertain. Looked up from germline, CDR1 is SEHNR and CDR2 is FQNEAQ (reference sequence). Trimming removed 4 bases from V and 0 bases from J, with 17 bases in between. The CDR3 extends over 17 amino acids. The CDR3 is CASSSPRIVRSTDTQYF. Here the CDR3 DNA reads TGTGCCAGCAGCTCCCCCCGGATTGTAAGAAGCACAGATACGCAGTATTTT.

The sample holds many counts of this clonotype. This chain links TRBV2 with TRBJ2-1; unclear D gene. There are 16 residues in the CDR3. Germline CDR1 reads SNHLY; CDR2 reads FYNNEI. V was trimmed by 10 bases and J by 7 bases, leaving 26 bases between them. The CDR3 nucleotides read TGTGCCACACAAGAACAATGGGGTACCTTCGGGAATGAGCAGTTCTTC. It encodes CATQEQWGTFGNEQFF.

V usage is TRBV7-9 and J usage is TRBJ2-5; weak D call: TRBD2 (6 bases). Trimming shortened V by 0 bases and J by 0 bases, and 11 bases separated the two germline ends. The germline CDR1 and CDR2 sequences are SEHNR and FQNEAQ (reference sequence). The CDR3 spans 16 residues. The chain's CDR3 is CASSLARQRDQETQYF. As DNA, the CDR3 is TGTGCCAGCAGCTTAGCGCGGCAGCGGGACCAAGAGACCCAGTACTTC.

This clonotype was counted many times. J is TRBJ2-3 and V is TRBV20-1; 8 nucleotides align to TRBD2. Looked up from germline, CDR1 is DFQATT and CDR2 is SNEGSKA (reference sequence). V was pared by 1 base and J by 4 bases, with 10 bases of the junction left unmatched. The CDR3 is 16 residues long. The CDR3: CSARGAAGVPPDTQYF. DNA for the CDR3: TGCAGTGCTAGAGGTGCAGCGGGAGTTCCCCCAGATACGCAGTATTTT.

This clonotype was seen at least ten times. The chain recombines TRBV25-1 with TRBJ2-7; TRBD2 agrees at 7 bases. The V gene's germline CDR1 is MGHDK and CDR2 SYGVNS. The CDR3 spans 13 residues. With V trimmed by 2 bases and J by 4 bases, 2 bases remained unmatched. CDR3 protein: CASSEKGGYEQYF. CDR3 in DNA: TGTGCCAGCAGTGAAAAGGGAGGGTACGAGCAGTACTTC.

Only a few counts were recorded for this clonotype. The chain links TRBV9 to TRBJ2-1, with a possible D match to TRBD2 (7 bases). The CDR3 is 16 residues long. V lost 0 bases to trimming and J lost 2 bases, with 12 bases between them. Germline V CDR1 and CDR2: SGDLS, YYNGEE. The CDR3 DNA reads TGTGCCAGCAGCGTAGCGTCGGGGGGCCCCTACAATGAGCAGTTCTTC. Encoded protein: CASSVASGGPYNEQFF.

The chain combines TRBV6-5 with TRBJ2-2; 10 nucleotides align to TRBD2. V gave up 3 bases and J gave up 7 bases; unmatched junction bases: 8. Germline CDR1 is MNHEY and CDR2 is SVGAGI. This CDR3 is built from 16 residues. CDR3 loop: CASSYVTSGTGGELFF. CDR3 sequence (DNA): TGTGCCAGCAGTTATGTAACTAGCGGGACAGGCGGGGAGCTGTTTTTT.

This clonotype was seen at least ten times. The chain couples TRBV7-3 to TRBJ2-1, with TRBD2 matching over 11 bases. The germline CDR1 and CDR2 sequences are SGHTA and FQGTGA. The CDR3 consists of 16 residues. J was trimmed by 2 bases and V by 4 bases; bases with no gene match: 4. This CDR3 is CASSSSGRYPYNEQFF. For the CDR3, the DNA is TGTGCCAGCAGCTCTAGCGGGAGGTACCCCTACAATGAGCAGTTCTTC.

This clonotype was counted many times. This sequence joins TRBV7-2 and TRBJ2-7; D uncertain. V lost 5 bases and J lost 7, with 9 bases in between. Germline-derived CDR1 and CDR2 are SGHTA and FQGNSA. The CDR3 has 11 residues. CDR3 sequence reads: CASSGSREQYF. The CDR3 DNA is TGTGCCAGCAGCGGGTCTCGAGAGCAGTACTTC.

This clonotype was seen only a few times. The rearrangement joins TRBV6-1 to TRBJ2-7, with 8 nucleotides matching TRBD2. Per germline, CDR1 MNHNS and CDR2 SASEGT. The CDR3 is 14 amino acids. J was trimmed by 5 bases and V by 5 bases; bases with no gene match: 8. CDR3 DNA: TGTGCCAGCAGTATGACCGGGACTAGGAACGAGCAGTACTTC. Protein product: CASSMTGTRNEQYF.

This clonotype was counted ten times or more. V is TRBV20-1 and J is TRBJ2-2; 10 nucleotides align to TRBD1. The J segment lost 4 bases and the V segment lost 5 bases, leaving 4 bases of the junction unmatched. The CDR3 loop spans 14 amino acids. The V gene's germline CDR1 is DFQATT and CDR2 SNEGSKA (reference sequence). In DNA form, the CDR3 reads TGCAGTGCTGACAGGGGGCAGGGCACCGGGGAGCTGTTTTTT. Translation: CSADRGQGTGELFF.

This clonotype was counted at least ten times. The DNA of the CDR3 is TGTGCCAGCTCACCAGTCAGGGGCTCTGGAAACACCATATATTTT. Translating gives CASSPVRGSGNTIYF. The chain joins TRBV18 to TRBJ1-3, with a weak D call TRBD1 (6 bases). Germline V gene lookup returns CDR1 KGHSH and CDR2 LQKENI. The CDR3 spans 15 residues. Trimming stripped 2 bases from V and 0 bases from J, with 8 bases between.

The gene calls are TRBV4-2 and TRBJ1-3; D not resolved. The CDR3 extends over 15 amino acids. Between the trimmed V and J ends, which lost 0 bases and 2 bases, there was a span of 8 bases. Germline V gene lookup returns CDR1 LGHNA and CDR2 YNFKEQ. CDR3 nucleotides: TGTGCCAGCAGCCAAGAAGGGTTGGCTGGAAACACCATATATTTT. The encoded protein is CASSQEGLAGNTIYF.

This clonotype turned up a few times. This chain joins TRBV5-1 and TRBJ2-1; D assignment may be TRBD1 or TRBD2 (5 bases each). Germline assignment: CDR1 SGHRS and CDR2 YFSETQ. Trimming took off 0 bases at V and 5 bases at J, with 12 bases between the two ends. The CDR3 is 15 amino acids. CDR3 sequence (DNA): TGCGCCAGCAGCTTGGTTGGGTTGGGGGACAATGAGCAGTTCTTC. Translated: CASSLVGLGDNEQFF.

A note on this clonotype: A much larger clone lies a single base off, so this may be a read error. The chain joins TRBV24-1 to TRBJ2-5, with 10 positions matching TRBD2. Per germline, CDR1 KGHDR and CDR2 SFDVKD. This CDR3 comprises 17 residues. CDR3 sequence: CASSDFRQREGVETQYF. CDR3 nucleotide sequence: TGTGCCAGCAGTGATTTTCGCCAGCGGGAGGGCGTAGAGACCCAGTACTTC.